These 21 T cell receptor beta chains originate from one sample sequenced in a study of vaccination effects on CD4 cells after COVID-19. Before any sequencing was done, the ViraFEST assay used viral peptide pools to expand antigen-specific CD4+ T cells. Scientists isolated CD4+ T cells after a roughly nine-day culture period ended. Documented for the person is a PCR-confirmed SARS-CoV-2 infection occurring between March and December 2020. Their specific antigens are unknown. The protocol was immunoSEQ multiplex PCR, while the TCRdb copy is restricted to in-frame clones and leaves out a portion. The table includes about 34,000 clones, around 73% detected once. Sequenced here: CD4+ T cells from PBMCs cultured with a peptide pool, sampled before COVID-19 vaccination. All receptors come from a human donor who had a prior SARS-CoV-2 infection.

V usage is TRBV5-1 and J usage is TRBJ2-5; D call uncertain. Germline CDR1 and CDR2: SGHRS and YFSETQ. V was cut by 0 bases and J by 5 bases, with 14 bases left in between. The CDR3 has 15 amino acids. CDR3 in amino acids: CASSLASLHGETQYF. CDR3 bases: TGCGCCAGCAGCTTGGCATCTTTGCACGGGGAGACCCAGTACTTC.

In nucleotides, the CDR3 is TGTGCCAGCAGGAAGACCGGGGAAGGACAGCCCCAGCATTTT. Translating it yields CASRKTGEGQPQHF. The chain has TRBV6-5 and TRBJ1-5, with unresolved D. Between the trimmed V and J ends, which lost 6 bases and 7 bases, there was a span of 16 bases. Germline V gives CDR1 MNHEY, CDR2 SVGAGI. This CDR3 is built from 14 residues.

CDR3 protein: CASSEGRIDTQYF. CDR3 coding DNA: TGTGCCAGCAGTGAGGGCAGGATAGATACGCAGTATTTT. The V gene is TRBV2, the J gene TRBJ2-3; D unclear. CDR3 size: 13 residues. The germline CDR1 and CDR2 sequences are SNHLY and FYNNEI. V gave up 3 bases and J gave up 5 bases, with 9 bases separating them.

The chain combines TRBV7-9 with TRBJ2-1; tentatively, D is TRBD1 or TRBD2 (6 bases each). Germline CDR1 SEHNR, CDR2 FQNEAQ (reference sequence). The CDR3 sequence is 11 residues long. With 1 base removed from V and 15 bases from J, the gap between germline ends came to 10 bases. CDR3: CASSLVGGPFF. CDR3 in DNA: TGTGCCAGCAGCTTAGTGGGGGGCCCGTTCTTC.

This clone has more than one count but fewer than ten. This chain links TRBV7-3 with TRBJ1-2; no reliable D call. The CDR3 totals 13 residues. V was pared by 2 bases and J by 8 bases, with 12 bases between. Per the germline V gene, CDR1 is SGHTA and CDR2 is FQGTGA. CDR3 coding DNA: TGTGCCAGCAGCTTACAACCGAGTGGGGGCTACACCTTC. It translates to CASSLQPSGGYTF.

Of note for this clone: The DNA is omitted, as the CDR3 cannot be located on it reliably, and the CDR3 follows TCRdb's listing. The chain is built from TRBV21-1 and TRBJ1-5; the table's TRBD1 call for D was not verified on the DNA. TRBV21-1 counts as a pseudogene. Including both end residues, the CDR3 is 16 amino acids long. CDR3 loop: CASSKVGLGSNQPQHF.

The table lists this clone with a few counts. This chain joins TRBV30 and TRBJ2-2; D remains ambiguous. The length of the CDR3 is 14 residues. Looked up from germline, CDR1 is GTSNPN and CDR2 is SVGIG (reference sequence). Trimming removed 1 base from V and 5 bases from J, with 11 bases in between. The CDR3 sequence: CAWSALVTTGELFF. CDR3 DNA: TGTGCCTGGAGTGCGCTAGTAACTACCGGGGAGCTGTTTTTT.

V is TRBV19 and J is TRBJ2-1; TRBD1 or TRBD2 may be the D gene (6 bases each). The CDR3 has 15 amino acids. Germline lookup yields CDR1 LNHDA and CDR2 SQIVND (reference sequence). Trimming took off 3 bases at V and 3 bases at J, with 12 bases between the two ends. The chain's CDR3 is CASSMDGGHYNEQFF. CDR3 coding DNA: TGTGCCAGTAGTATGGACGGGGGACACTACAATGAGCAGTTCTTC. Drawing the rest from reference TRBV19 and TRBJ2-1, the complete variable domain is DGGITQSPKYLFRKEGQNVTLSCEQNLNHDAMYWYRQDPGQGLRLIYYSQIVNDFQKGDIAEGYSVSREKKESFPLTVTSAQKNPTAFYLCASSMDGGHYNEQFFGPGTRLTVL.

V and J are TRBV19 and TRBJ1-2, with a possible D match to TRBD1 (6 bases). The germline gives CDR1 LNHDA, CDR2 SQIVND (reference sequence). This CDR3 spans 16 amino acids. The germline V and J ends were trimmed by 3 bases and 6 bases, with 20 bases remaining between them. CDR3 in DNA: TGTGCCAGTAGTATCTTTTCGGGACAACCGGGCCATGGCTACACCTTC. It is translated as CASSIFSGQPGHGYTF.

A single count supports this clone. This chain uses TRBV11-3 with TRBJ2-7; D is possibly TRBD1 (6 bases). The germline gives CDR1 SGHNT, CDR2 YENEEA. This CDR3 is 15 amino acids long. V gave up 5 bases and J gave up 3 bases, with 17 bases separating them. DNA of the CDR3: TGTGCCAGCAGCCCCGTGGCAGGGGCTGACTACGAGCAGTACTTC. Amino acids: CASSPVAGADYEQYF. Full variable domain (outside the CDR3, taken from reference TRBV11-3 and TRBJ2-7): EAGVVQSPRYKIIEKKQPVAFWCNPISGHNTLYWYLQNLGQGPELLIRYENEEAVDDSQLPKDRFSAERLKGVDSTLKIQPAELGDSAVYLCASSPVAGADYEQYFGPGTRLTVT.

The chain uses TRBV6-6 and TRBJ1-3; possible D gene TRBD1, 5 bases. The V end was cut by 8 bases, the J end by 9 bases, with 17 bases between. Germline V gene sequence: CDR1 MNHNY, CDR2 SVGAGI (reference sequence). The CDR3 runs to 13 residues. This CDR3 reads CASRDREGATIYF. The CDR3 nucleotides are TGTGCCAGCCGGGACCGCGAGGGTGCCACCATATATTTT.

This chain links TRBV3-1 (or the pseudogene TRBV3-2) with TRBJ1-1; the D gene is possibly TRBD1 (5 bases). V was shortened by 3 bases and J by 8 bases, with 16 bases between the two germline ends. The CDR3 is 14 residues long. CDR1 is LGHDT, CDR2 YNNKEL, per germline (reference sequence). CDR3 in amino acids: CASSQAFRGAEAFF. The CDR3 DNA reads as TGTGCCAGCAGCCAGGCCTTTCGAGGGGCAGAAGCTTTCTTT.

The V and J genes are TRBV5-1 and TRBJ2-7; 8 nucleotides agree with TRBD2. The V gene's germline CDR1 is SGHRS and CDR2 YFSETQ. The V gene end was trimmed by 4 bases and the J gene end by 6 bases; junction bases not matched to a gene: 15. This CDR3 region has 16 residues. Here the CDR3 reads CASSSLSGRGQIEQYF. CDR3 nucleotide sequence: TGCGCCAGCAGCAGCCTCAGCGGGAGAGGGCAAATCGAGCAGTACTTC.

This clone has a handful of counts. The chain uses TRBV6-1 and TRBJ2-1, with TRBD1 matching 7 bases. The CDR3 extends over 16 amino acids. CDR1 is MNHNS, CDR2 SASEGT, per germline. Trimming cost V 0 bases and J 4 bases; bases outside gene matches: 6. CDR3: CASSEATGALYNEQFF. Here the CDR3 DNA reads TGTGCCAGCAGTGAAGCTACAGGGGCCTTATACAATGAGCAGTTCTTC.

This clone was seen more than once but under ten times. This chain connects TRBV5-5 to TRBJ2-1; D is perhaps TRBD1 or TRBD2 (6 bases each). The germline gives CDR1 SGHKS, CDR2 YYEKEE (reference sequence). The CDR3 contains 10 residues. Trimming removed 6 bases from V and 9 bases from J, with 7 bases in between. CDR3 residues: CASTGAEQFF. CDR3 sequence (DNA): TGTGCCAGCACGGGGGCTGAGCAGTTCTTC.

CDR3 sequence: CASSSYDPPEAFF. DNA of the CDR3: TGTGCCAGCAGCTCTTATGACCCCCCTGAAGCTTTCTTT. This chain uses TRBV7-3 with TRBJ1-1; D is unresolved. V shed 4 bases and J shed 6 bases, with 12 bases lying between them. The CDR3 consists of 13 residues. The V gene's germline CDR1 is SGHTA and CDR2 FQGTGA.

The genes are TRBV25-1 and TRBJ2-5, with D possibly TRBD1 on 6 matching bases. V lost 8 bases to trimming and J lost 7 bases, with 23 bases between them. This CDR3 is 15 amino acids long. The germline V gene encodes CDR1 MGHDK and CDR2 SYGVNS. CDR3 nucleotides: TGTGCCAGCGTGGATACAGGGACGGGCCGAGGGACCCAGTACTTC. Translated: CASVDTGTGRGTQYF.

V usage is TRBV4-3 and J usage is TRBJ2-1, with D tentatively TRBD1 (6 bases). Germline V gives CDR1 LGHNA, CDR2 YSLEER. The CDR3 covers 15 residues. The V end lost 0 bases, the J end lost 12 bases, and 18 bases lay between the germline ends. As DNA, the CDR3 is TGCGCCAGCAGCCAAGAGTTCTTGGAACAGGGTAGGCAGTTCTTC. This codes for CASSQEFLEQGRQFF.

This clone was observed a few times. J is TRBJ1-6 and V is TRBV5-1; TRBD1 aligns across 8 bases. CDR3 length: 15 amino acids. V was clipped by 5 bases and J by 7 bases; unmatched bases: 8. The V gene's germline CDR1 is SGHRS and CDR2 YFSETQ. The CDR3 region is CASSSTAGGNSPLHF. The CDR3 bases are TGCGCCAGCAGTTCTACGGCAGGGGGCAATTCACCCCTCCACTTT.

The gene calls are TRBV27 and TRBJ2-7; 7 bases are a match to TRBD2. After removal of 8 bases from V and 3 bases from J, the junction contained 13 bases not matched to a gene. This CDR3 has 15 amino acids. Germline assignment: CDR1 MNHEY and CDR2 SMNVEV (reference sequence). This CDR3 reads CASSLRASGHYEQYF. CDR3 bases: TGTGCCAGCTCCCTACGGGCTAGCGGACACTACGAGCAGTACTTC.

The gene calls are TRBV5-8 and TRBJ1-1; D not certain. This CDR3 is built from 12 residues. Germline lookup yields CDR1 SGHTS and CDR2 YDEGEE. Trimming shortened V by 2 bases and J by 0 bases, and 2 bases separated the two germline ends. The DNA of the CDR3 is TGTGCCAGCAGCTTCTTGAACACTGAAGCTTTCTTT. Translated, it gives CASSFLNTEAFF.